This T cell receptor (beta chain) was sequenced in a study of T-cell memory formation after mild COVID-19. Study-wide results and caveats: Pre-infection memory showed some responding clones, and this suggested that cross-reactive memory joined.

TCRdb independently ran MiXCR on the 5' RACE reads; one entry per CDR3 protein. Here the sample spans hundreds of thousands of distinct CDR3 sequences, around a sixth being singletons. The CDR3 sequence is 15 residues long. V shed 5 bases, J shed 6 bases, and the junction held 9 bases outside the gene matches. The V gene's germline CDR1 is WSHSY and CDR2 SAAADI. This clonotype was seen a handful of times. Its antigen is undetermined. Sequencing was performed on PBMCs or a T cell subset sorted from them (not recorded which). The rearrangement uses TRBV10-2 and TRBJ2-1, with 8 bases lining up with TRBD2. The origin of this receptor is an adult woman who had mild COVID-19 (a few samples of this study predate the infection). Cell type and time point are not known. In nucleotides, the CDR3 is TGCGCCAGCAGTTTTAGCGGGACGAGTCTCAATGAGCAGTTCTTC. As protein: CASSFSGTSLNEQFF.